Following are 30 T cell receptor beta chains from one sample sequenced in a study of post-analysis software for immune sequencing data. Regarding the study as a whole: With TRBV5-6, TRBV5-1 and TRBV20-1 included, about 5 TRBV segments were more frequent in patients than in controls.

No cognate antigen is known for these TCRs. Presence of unique molecular identifiers characterized the TCR beta cDNA libraries. TCRdb used MiXCR to reprocess the PCR reads, holding one entry per CDR3 protein. The table includes under 900,000 distinct CDR3 sequences, around 53% detected once. Sequenced input: blood. Receptors were obtained from a girl aged 10-17 years with multiple sclerosis.

The chain carries TRBV12-3 or TRBV12-4 and TRBJ1-2; D gene unclear. V was cut by 6 bases and J by 8 bases, with 16 bases left in between. This CDR3 comprises 13 residues. CDR3 coding DNA: TGTGCCAGCAGACCTGACCCCAGGACCGGCTACACCTTC. Translation: CASRPDPRTGYTF.

Concerning this clonotype itself: The germline gene is not matched at one end of the junction; a read error may be the cause. This chain uses TRBV27 with TRBJ2-4; the match to TRBD1 covers 8 bases. The DNA end lines up better with TRBJ2-7; the J call may be wrong. The CDR3 contains 14 residues. Germline V gives CDR1 MNHEY, CDR2 SMNVEV (reference sequence). CDR3 in DNA: TGTGTCAGCAGTGTTAGGACAGGGACCTACGAGCAGTACTTC. Residues: CVSSVRTGTYEQYF.

This clonotype was counted a few times. The junction shows a germline mismatch at one end, possibly a read error. The J gene is TRBJ2-5, the V gene TRBV20-1, with a weak D call TRBD1 (5 bases). CDR3 length equals 12 residues. CDR1 DFQATT and CDR2 SNEGSKA come from the germline V gene (reference sequence). Here the CDR3 DNA reads TGCAGTGCGAGAGAAGGGGCAGAGACCCAGTACTTC. It specifies CSAREGAETQYF.

This chain connects TRBV7-9 to TRBJ2-7; D is perhaps TRBD1 (6 bases). CDR1 is SEHNR and CDR2 is FQNEAQ in the germline V gene (reference sequence). V lost 5 bases, J lost 2 bases, and 19 bases lay in between. The CDR3 length is 16 residues. The CDR3 DNA reads as TGTGCCAGCAGCCAACCCCCAGGGACATTGACCTACGAGCAGTACTTC. It codes for CASSQPPGTLTYEQYF.

This chain joins TRBV20-1 and TRBJ2-5; D tentatively fits TRBD1 or TRBD2 (5 bases each). Germline V CDR1 and CDR2: DFQATT, SNEGSKA (reference sequence). This CDR3 has 11 amino acids. V lost 3 bases and J lost 7, with 9 bases in between. The CDR3 here is CSARGVGTQYF. The DNA of the CDR3 is TGCAGTGCTAGGGGGGTAGGGACCCAGTACTTC.

The gene calls are TRBV6-5 and TRBJ2-1; D gene unclear. There are 13 residues in the CDR3. Trimming left V 5 bases short and J 8 bases short, with 13 bases between. In germline, CDR1 is MNHEY, CDR2 SVGAGI. CDR3 bases: TGTGCCAGCAGTCAGCGTTTGACGGATGAGCAGTTCTTC. Encoded protein: CASSQRLTDEQFF.

The chain is built from TRBV6-1 and TRBJ2-7; D gene unclear. The V end lost 0 bases, the J end lost 8 bases, and 20 bases lay between the germline ends. Looked up from germline, CDR1 is MNHNS and CDR2 is SASEGT. This CDR3 contains 16 residues. The CDR3 is CASSEASTQLPTKQYF. For the CDR3, the DNA is TGTGCCAGCAGTGAAGCCTCCACCCAGCTTCCTACGAAGCAGTACTTC.

In this sample, this clonotype turned up a few times. V usage is TRBV7-3 and J usage is TRBJ2-1; 15 nucleotides agree with TRBD2. CDR3 length: 17 amino acids. CDR1 and CDR2 from the germline V gene are SGHTA and FQGTGA. J gave up 11 bases and V 5 bases, and 13 bases lay outside the gene matches. The CDR3 reads CASSLLSGTSGRKQQFF. The CDR3 nucleotides read TGTGCCAGCAGCCTCTTGAGTGGGACTAGCGGGAGGAAACAGCAGTTCTTC.

The chain employs TRBV7-2 and TRBJ2-7; 10 bases match TRBD2. Trimming at V came to 5 bases and at J to 3 bases, leaving 7 bases not matched to a gene. Germline loops: CDR1 SGHTA, CDR2 FQGNSA. CDR3 length: 15 amino acids. The DNA of the CDR3 is TGTGCCAGCAGCACATCTAGCGGGGGAGGCTACGAGCAGTACTTC. It translates to CASSTSSGGGYEQYF.

There are a few counts of this clonotype. V and J are TRBV29-1 and TRBJ2-5, with a possible D match to TRBD2 (5 bases). Near its end, the DNA agrees better with TRBJ2-7, so the J call may be wrong. CDR1 is SQVTM, CDR2 ANQGSEA, per germline. CDR3 length: 11 amino acids. As DNA, the CDR3 is TGCAGCGTTGGGGGAGACTACGAGCAGTACTTC. It translates to CSVGGDYEQYF.

This clonotype was counted only a few times. In DNA form, the CDR3 reads TGTGCCAGCAGTTACGGGGACGAGGGGCAGTATTTT. It codes for CASSYGDEGQYF. This chain connects TRBV6-5 to TRBJ2-3; D possibly uses TRBD1 or TRBD2 (5 bases each). V was cut by 2 bases and J by 11 bases, with 11 bases left in between. Germline loops: CDR1 MNHEY, CDR2 SVGAGI. This CDR3 is built from 12 residues.

This clonotype was counted only a few times. The rearrangement links TRBV12-3 or TRBV12-4 to TRBJ2-1; 13 bases line up with TRBD2. The J call may be incorrect, as the DNA end agrees better with TRBJ2-7. The CDR3 is made up of 16 amino acids. In DNA, the CDR3 is TGTGCCAGCAGAGGGACTAGCGGGACGACCTACAATGGGCAGTACTTC. Translated, it gives CASRGTSGTTYNGQYF.

The chain employs TRBV7-2 and TRBJ2-6; the D is unclear. V was clipped by 5 bases and J by 0 bases, with 14 bases between them. CDR1 SGHTA and CDR2 FQGNSA come from the germline V gene. The CDR3 has 17 amino acids. The CDR3 spells CASSQRRGSSGANVLTF. The CDR3 DNA reads as TGTGCCAGCAGCCAAAGGAGAGGTAGCTCTGGGGCCAACGTCCTGACTTTC. Complete variable domain (other parts from reference TRBV7-2 and TRBJ2-6): GAGVSQSPSNKVTEKGKDVELRCDPISGHTALYWYRQSLGQGLEFLIYFQGNSAPDKSGLPSDRFSAERTGGSVSTLTIQRTQQEDSAVYLCASSQRRGSSGANVLTFGAGSRLTVL.

The chain is built from TRBV2 and TRBJ2-6; 15 positions agree with TRBD2. Germline V gene lookup returns CDR1 SNHLY and CDR2 FYNNEI. The J segment lost 1 base and the V segment lost 0 bases, leaving 1 base of the junction unmatched. The CDR3 is 19 residues long. The CDR3 nucleotides are TGTGCCAGCAGTGAAGCAGGACTAGCGGGAGGGTCTGGGGCCAACGTCCTGACTTTC. Amino acid sequence: CASSEAGLAGGSGANVLTF.

J is TRBJ2-3 and V is TRBV5-1; D is uncertain. Trimming pared 0 bases from V and 4 bases from J, leaving 12 bases between. Germline CDR1 SGHRS, CDR2 YFSETQ. The CDR3 is made up of 15 amino acids. CDR3 coding DNA: TGCGCCAGCAGCTTGGCGAGCCTAGGCGCAGATACGCAGTATTTT. It translates to CASSLASLGADTQYF.

The gene calls are TRBV5-1 and TRBJ2-1; perhaps TRBD2 as D (5 bases). V was trimmed by 4 bases and J by 8 bases, leaving 22 bases between them. This CDR3 has 16 amino acids. Germline loops: CDR1 SGHRS, CDR2 YFSETQ. CDR3 DNA: TGCGCCAGCAGCCCGGCCGGAGCGGACTTCCGCCATGAGCAGTTCTTC. Translation: CASSPAGADFRHEQFF.

This clonotype came up once. The rearrangement uses TRBV7-9 and TRBJ2-1, with D maybe TRBD2 (5 bases). Trimming pared 7 bases from V and 6 bases from J, leaving 10 bases between. The CDR3 extends over 12 amino acids. The germline V gene has CDR1 SEHNR and CDR2 FQNEAQ (reference sequence). In nucleotides, the CDR3 is TGTGCCAGCACCGGAGGAATCAATGAGCAGTTCTTC. Translated: CASTGGINEQFF.

The sample holds a few counts of this clonotype. Sequence at one end of the junction differs from germline and may be a read error. V and J are TRBV7-9 and TRBJ1-2, with TRBD1 matching 11 bases. The CDR3 is 15 residues long. The germline CDR1 and CDR2 sequences are SEHNR and FQNEAQ (reference sequence). CDR3 DNA sequence: TGCGCCAGCACTTGGACAGGGGGCGGTTTAGATGGCTACACCTTC. Protein: CASTWTGGGLDGYTF.

This rearrangement joins TRBV20-1 to TRBJ1-5; 7 bases are a match to TRBD1. V lost 5 bases to trimming and J lost 0 bases; unmatched junction nucleotides: 7. CDR3 length: 15 residues. The germline gives CDR1 DFQATT, CDR2 SNEGSKA (reference sequence). The CDR3 loop is CSARGTENSNQPQHF. Written as DNA, the CDR3 is TGCAGTGCTCGCGGGACAGAGAATAGCAATCAGCCCCAGCATTTT.

The genes are TRBV29-1 and TRBJ2-1, with D perhaps TRBD1 or TRBD2 (5 bases each). The J call may be incorrect, as the DNA end agrees better with TRBJ2-7. This CDR3 has 13 amino acids. The germline gives CDR1 SQVTM, CDR2 ANQGSEA. The CDR3 sequence: CSVEAGTYNEQYF. CDR3 DNA sequence: TGCAGCGTTGAAGCCGGGACCTACAATGAGCAGTACTTC.

This clonotype has only one observation. This chain links TRBV5-1 with TRBJ1-6, with D possibly being TRBD1 (5 bases). This CDR3 is 13 amino acids long. Trimming pared 5 bases from V and 10 bases from J, leaving 13 bases between. Germline CDR1 is SGHRS and CDR2 is YFSETQ. The CDR3 region is CASRQDPESPLHF. DNA of the CDR3: TGCGCCAGCAGACAGGACCCAGAATCACCCCTCCACTTT. Based on the CDR3 plus reference TRBV5-1 and TRBJ1-6, the full variable domain is KAGVTQTPRYLIKTRGQQVTLSCSPISGHRSVSWYQQTPGQGLQFLFEYFSETQRNKGNFPGRFSGRQFSNSRSEMNVSTLELGDSALYLCASRQDPESPLHFGNGTRLTVT.

CDR3 nucleotides: TGTGCCAGCAGCGCCATTAGGGGGGGGCGAAGACCCCACGAGCAGTACTTC. It encodes CASSAIRGGRRPHEQYF. V usage is TRBV7-2 and J usage is TRBJ2-7; tentatively, D is TRBD2 (7 bases). From germline, CDR1 is SGHTA and CDR2 FQGNSA. This CDR3 is 17 amino acids long. The V and J ends lost 5 bases and 5 bases respectively, with 25 bases between them.

Only a few counts were recorded for this clonotype. The rearrangement uses TRBV7-2 and TRBJ1-2, with TRBD1 identical over 8 bases. CDR1 SGHTA and CDR2 FQGNSA come from the germline V gene. V trimming: 2 bases; J trimming: 8 bases; junction bases outside the gene matches: 10. The CDR3 is 15 amino acids. The CDR3 region has the DNA TGTGCCAGCAGCTTATCGACAGGGGAGACTCGGGGCTACACCTTC. It yields the protein CASSLSTGETRGYTF.

The rearrangement uses TRBV6-1 and TRBJ1-2, with 10 bases identical to TRBD1. With V trimmed by 6 bases and J by 6 bases, 4 bases remained unmatched. There are 13 residues in the CDR3. In germline, CDR1 is MNHNS, CDR2 SASEGT. CDR3 DNA sequence: TGTGCCAGCAGGGGACAGGGGATGAATGGCTACACCTTC. Its protein product is CASRGQGMNGYTF.

V and J are TRBV6-6 and TRBJ2-3; 9 bases align to TRBD2. Germline V gene data show CDR1 as MNHNY and CDR2 as SVGAGI (reference sequence). The CDR3 runs 17 residues. With V trimmed by 0 bases and J by 6 bases, 10 bases remained unmatched. The CDR3 DNA reads TGTGCCAGCAGTTACTCGGTTGTGCGGGAGGGCCCGGATACGCAGTATTTT. Amino acid sequence: CASSYSVVREGPDTQYF.

The chain employs TRBV20-1 and TRBJ1-2, with a weak D call TRBD1 (5 bases). Germline V gene sequence: CDR1 DFQATT, CDR2 SNEGSKA (reference sequence). The V and J ends lost 6 bases and 4 bases respectively, with 18 bases between them. The CDR3 loop spans 14 amino acids. CDR3 sequence reads: CSASPGASGYGYTF. DNA for the CDR3: TGCAGTGCCTCCCCCGGGGCCTCGGGCTATGGCTACACCTTC.

The chain combines TRBV4-1 with TRBJ2-1; 7 nucleotides agree with TRBD2. V trimming: 4 bases; J trimming: 7 bases; junction bases outside the gene matches: 10. The CDR3 loop spans 15 amino acids. Per germline, CDR1 MGHRA and CDR2 YSYEKL. DNA of the CDR3: TGCGCCAGCAGCCGGGAAGGCGGGGGAAATAATGAGCAGTTCTTC. Translation: CASSREGGGNNEQFF.

Note on this clonotype: At one of its ends the junction is not consistent with the germline gene, which may arise from a read error. The chain joins TRBV7-7 to TRBJ2-5; TRBD1 aligns across 10 bases. Germline CDR1 is SSHAT and CDR2 is FNYEAQ (reference sequence). This CDR3 has 16 amino acids. Written as DNA, the CDR3 is TGTGCTAGCAGCTCGACAGGGGGCGCGATCTCAGAGACCCAGTACTTC. It codes for CASSSTGGAISETQYF.

This sequence joins TRBV7-9 and TRBJ2-5, with TRBD2 matching 11 bases. Trimming cost V 5 bases and J 5 bases; bases outside gene matches: 13. The length of the CDR3 is 17 residues. Per germline, CDR1 SEHNR and CDR2 FQNEAQ (reference sequence). The CDR3 region is CASSPEGLAGGRETQYF. CDR3 in DNA: TGTGCCAGCAGCCCCGAAGGCCTAGCGGGAGGCCGGGAGACCCAGTACTTC. The variable domain in full, with the rest retrieved from reference TRBV7-9 and TRBJ2-5, is DTGVSQNPRHKITKRGQNVTFRCDPISEHNRLYWYRQTLGQGPEFLTYFQNEAQLEKSRLLSDRFSAERPKGSFSTLEIQRTEQGDSAMYLCASSPEGLAGGRETQYFGPGTRLLVL.

Regarding this clonotype: At one of its ends the junction is not consistent with the germline gene, which may arise from a read error. This chain links TRBV7-9 with TRBJ2-7; maybe TRBD2 (6 bases). CDR1 and CDR2 (germline): SEHNR, FQNEAQ (reference sequence). The CDR3 loop spans 15 amino acids. In nucleotides, the CDR3 is TGTGCCAGCAGCTTAGGACTAGGGAGCTCCTACAAGCAGTACTTC. Translated: CASSLGLGSSYKQYF.